A selection of T cell receptor beta chains follows, all from one sample in a study of OX40 agonist ivuxolimab in advanced cancers. TCRdb's copy holds only in-frame clones and misses some; the assay was immunoSEQ multiplex PCR. This table has around 74,000 clones, approximately 90% appearing once. Sequencing was performed on CD4+ or CD8+ T cells sorted from blood, taken in a trial of the OX40 agonist ivuxolimab. The receptors shown here come from an adult with an advanced solid tumor such as melanoma, head and neck, liver or kidney cancer. Both conserved end residues are part of each CDR3. D genes are given only for firm matches. The size of a clone is reported for some rows only, either as once, few or many, or as a class for expanded clones.

14,TRBJ2-7,TRBV2,TRBD2,once,TGTGCCAGCACTGGACTAGCGGGAGTCTACGAGCAGTACTTC,CASTGLAGVYEQYF
16,TRBJ2-7,TRBV11-3,-,-,TGTGCCAGCAGCCCCATATCATTGAGGACGGCTGGGGAGCAGTACTTC,CASSPISLRTAGEQYF
19,TRBJ2-1,TRBV21-1,-,-,TGTGCCAGCAGCAAAGTCGGGCAGGGACCCAGCGGGAGAGACAATGAGCAGTTCTTC,CASSKVGQGPSGRDNEQFF
15,TRBJ1-2,TRBV11-2,-,-,TGTGCCAGCAGCCCTACCCCCCAGGTCCTCCGTGGCTACACCTTC,CASSPTPQVLRGYTF
14,TRBJ2-3,TRBV7-6,-,once,TGTGCCAGCAGCTTAGGGACTACCACAGATACGCAGTATTTT,CASSLGTTTDTQYF
13,TRBJ2-3,TRBV7-9,-,once,TGTGCCAGCAGCTTCGAGCTCACAGATACGCAGTATTTT,CASSFELTDTQYF
15,TRBJ2-5,TRBV5-6,TRBD1,-,TGTGCCAGCAGTTTGGACAGGAGGTGGCAAGAGACCCAGTACTTC,CASSLDRRWQETQYF
16,TRBJ1-2,TRBV5-6,-,once,TGTGCCAGCAGCTTGGGCACAGGGTCCTACGTCTATGGCTACACCTTC,CASSLGTGSYVYGYTF
14,TRBJ2-5,TRBV4-2,TRBD2,-,TGTGCCAGCAGCCCGGGACTAGCGCAAGAGACCCAGTACTTC,CASSPGLAQETQYF
16,TRBJ2-7,TRBV9,TRBD1,-,TGTGCCAGCAGCCCAGGGGTGGGGACAGGGACCTACGAGCAGTACTTC,CASSPGVGTGTYEQYF
14,TRBJ2-7,TRBV11-2,TRBD2,once,TGTGCCAGCACAAAGACTAGCGGGAGTTACGAGCAGTACTTC,CASTKTSGSYEQYF
12,TRBJ1-1,TRBV10-3,-,-,TGTGCCACCCGGGGGGCGCGCACTGAAGCTTTCTTT,CATRGARTEAFF
15,TRBJ2-7,TRBV11-1,-,-,TGTGCCAGCAGCTTAAGACTAGAGCCCACCTACGAGCAGTACTTC,CASSLRLEPTYEQYF
19,TRBJ2-3,TRBV4-3,TRBD2,-,TGCGCCAGCAGCCAAGGCGACCTAGCGGGCGCAGGGGACACAGATACGCAGTATTTT,CASSQGDLAGAGDTDTQYF
14,TRBJ2-1,TRBV7-9,-,-,TGTGCCAGCAGCTCCGAGACATGGGGCGGTGAGCAGTTCTTC,CASSSETWGGEQFF
14,TRBJ2-3,TRBV4-1,-,-,TGCGCCAGCAGCCAAGGGGCCGGCACAGATACGCAGTATTTT,CASSQGAGTDTQYF
15,TRBJ1-5,TRBV2,-,few,TGTGCCAGCAGTGAGCACGACAGTAGCAATCAGCCCCAGCATTTT,CASSEHDSSNQPQHF
15,TRBJ2-7,TRBV7-2,TRBD2,-,TGTGCCAGCAGCCCCTTAGCGGGGGGGGGTTTGGAGCAGTACTTC,CASSPLAGGGLEQYF
14,TRBJ2-1,TRBV7-7,-,-,TGTGCTAGCAGCTTAGCCGGAACCTACAATGAGCAGTTCTTC,CASSLAGTYNEQFF
18,TRBJ2-7,TRBV5-1,TRBD2,-,TGCGCCAGCAGCTTGGCCCCTACTACTAGCGGGCACTCCTACGAGCAGTACTTC,CASSLAPTTSGHSYEQYF
15,TRBJ2-5,TRBV11-1,TRBD1,-,TGTGCCAGCAGCGTTGCCAGGGACAGAGGGGAGACCCAGTACTTC,CASSVARDRGETQYF
20,TRBJ1-3,TRBV28,TRBD1,once,TGTGCCAGCACCTCTCTCGCGGGGCAGGGGGATGTTTTAAGGGGAAACACCATATATTTT,CASTSLAGQGDVLRGNTIYF
16,TRBJ2-3,TRBV5-5,-,-,TGTGCCAGCAGCTTGGCATTTGGGCGGAGCACAGATACGCAGTATTTT,CASSLAFGRSTDTQYF
13,TRBJ1-5,TRBV30,-,-,TGTGCCTGGAGTGTGGGGACCAATCAGCCCCAGCATTTT,CAWSVGTNQPQHF
15,TRBJ2-3,TRBV7-3,TRBD2,-,TGTGCCAGCAGCTTTGACGCGGGAGGGCTAGATACGCAGTATTTT,CASSFDAGGLDTQYF
15,TRBJ2-7,TRBV9,TRBD2,-,TGTGCCAGCAGCGTTGATAGCGGGAGTGCCTACGAGCAGTACTTC,CASSVDSGSAYEQYF
14,TRBJ2-1,TRBV4-2,TRBD2,-,TGTGCCAGCAGCCACCCAGCGGGAGGCAATGAGCAGTTCTTC,CASSHPAGGNEQFF
12,TRBJ2-2,TRBV6-1,-,-,TGTGCCAGCGGGAGGAACACCGGGGAGCTGTTTTTT,CASGRNTGELFF
13,TRBJ2-7,TRBV7-9,-,-,TGTGCCAGCAGCTTAGCGGGTGGATACGAGCAGTACTTC,CASSLAGGYEQYF
16,TRBJ2-1,TRBV6-4,TRBD2,-,TGTGCCAGCAGTGACTCGCCCAGCGGGATGGGTAATGAGCAGTTCTTC,CASSDSPSGMGNEQFF
15,TRBJ2-5,TRBV5-4,-,-,TGTGCCAGCAGCACCCAGCGGGCCACGCAAGAGACCCAGTACTTC,CASSTQRATQETQYF
13,TRBJ2-7,TRBV29-1,-,-,TGCAGCGTTCGGGGGCGGCAGAGCTACGAGCAGTACTTC,CSVRGRQSYEQYF
15,TRBJ2-1,TRBV25-1,TRBD2,few,TGTGCCAGCAACCGGGCTAGCGGAGCAAACAATGAGCAGTTCTTC,CASNRASGANNEQFF
16,TRBJ2-5,TRBV6-1,-,-,TGTGCCAGCAGTGACTGGGAGGTCTACCACCAAGAGACCCAGTACTTC,CASSDWEVYHQETQYF
14,TRBJ2-7,TRBV7-9,-,-,TGTGCCAGCAGCTTAGCGTCACAGGGAGGCGAGCAGTACTTC,CASSLASQGGEQYF
15,TRBJ1-2,TRBV7-2,TRBD1,-,TGTGCCAGCAGCCCGGGACAGAGTCACGCCTATGGCTACACCTTC,CASSPGQSHAYGYTF
13,TRBJ1-2,TRBV6-1,TRBD1,-,TGTGCCAGCAGTGTGACAGGGGGCCTCGGCTACACCTTC,CASSVTGGLGYTF
13,TRBJ2-3,TRBV2,-,-,TGTGCCAGCAGTGTTTCCGCTTCAGATACGCAGTATTTT,CASSVSASDTQYF
15,TRBJ1-1,TRBV10-3,TRBD1,-,TGTGCCATCAGTGGACAGGGGGCGGGGAGCACTGAAGCTTTCTTT,CAISGQGAGSTEAFF
16,TRBJ2-4,TRBV7-8,TRBD2,-,TGTGCCAGCAGTCCTCGCGGGGGTTCGGCCAAAAACATTCAGTACTTC,CASSPRGGSAKNIQYF